The 12 T cell receptor beta chains given below trace back to one sample, sequenced in a study of T cell responses to AZD1222 COVID-19 vaccine. Measured with immunoSEQ multiplex PCR; TCRdb has only the in-frame clones, and not every one. This table holds 250,000 to 300,000 clones, about 94% found once. Sequenced here: peripheral blood, sampled 28 days after the second AZD1222 dose. These receptors came from an adult who received the AZD1222 COVID-19 vaccine.

The chain recombines TRBV28 with TRBJ2-1; D may be TRBD2 (6 bases). V was clipped by 1 base and J by 0 bases, with 10 bases between them. The CDR3 runs to 16 residues. Germline CDR1 and CDR2: MDHEN and SYDVKM. For the CDR3, the DNA is TGTGCCAGCAGTTTATTAGCCGGGAGCTCCTACAATGAGCAGTTCTTC. Its translation: CASSLLAGSSYNEQFF. Looking up the rest from reference TRBV28 and TRBJ2-1 gives the full variable domain: DVKVTQSSRYLVKRTGEKVFLECVQDMDHENMFWYRQDPGLGLRLIYFSYDVKMKEKGDIPEGYSVSREKKERFSLILESASTNQTSMYLCASSLLAGSSYNEQFFGPGTRLTVL.

The gene calls are TRBV28 and TRBJ1-3; the match to TRBD1 covers 8 bases. The CDR3 extends over 13 amino acids. The germline gives CDR1 MDHEN, CDR2 SYDVKM. V dropped 7 bases and J dropped 8; count of bases not matched to a gene: 7. DNA for the CDR3: TGTGCCAGCACTTACACAGGGGGATACACCATATATTTT. Translating it yields CASTYTGGYTIYF.

This rearrangement joins TRBV19 to TRBJ1-5; no clear D gene. The CDR3 is 14 residues long. V was clipped by 5 bases and J by 1 base, with 9 bases between them. The V gene's germline CDR1 is LNHDA and CDR2 SQIVND (reference sequence). The CDR3: CASSPPQSNQPQHF. The CDR3 DNA sequence: TGTGCCAGTAGTCCACCACAGAGCAATCAGCCCCAGCATTTT.

The chain links TRBV12-3 or TRBV12-4 to TRBJ1-6, with a weak D call TRBD1 (6 bases). Between the trimmed V and J ends, which lost 5 bases and 14 bases, there was a span of 10 bases. This CDR3 is 11 amino acids long. Here the CDR3 reads CASSVQGALHF. In DNA, the CDR3 is TGTGCCAGCAGTGTACAGGGAGCCCTCCACTTT.

J is TRBJ2-1 and V is TRBV28; the D call may be TRBD1 or TRBD2 (6 bases each). The CDR3 has 14 amino acids. Deletions cut 2 bases from V and 7 bases from J, with 12 bases between. Germline V gives CDR1 MDHEN, CDR2 SYDVKM. This CDR3 reads CASSLRGEWNEQFF. CDR3 nucleotide sequence: TGTGCCAGCAGTTTAAGGGGGGAGTGGAATGAGCAGTTCTTC.

The chain joins TRBV9 to TRBJ1-1, with D perhaps matching TRBD1 (5 bases). Germline values: CDR1 SGDLS, CDR2 YYNGEE. The length of the CDR3 is 13 residues. Trimming shortened V by 3 bases and J by 5 bases, and 11 bases separated the two germline ends. The CDR3 DNA reads TGTGCCAGCAGCGCAACCGGGGGGACTGAAGCTTTCTTT. Its protein product is CASSATGGTEAFF.

The chain carries TRBV5-1 and TRBJ2-5; D remains ambiguous. This CDR3 spans 14 amino acids. Germline V gene data show CDR1 as SGHRS and CDR2 as YFSETQ. The V end was cut by 0 bases, the J end by 4 bases, with 10 bases between. The CDR3 bases are TGCGCCAGCAGCTTGGCCAAGGTCCCAGAGACCCAGTACTTC. Its translation is CASSLAKVPETQYF.

V is TRBV25-1 and J is TRBJ1-1; the D gene is possibly TRBD1 (6 bases). Germline V CDR1 and CDR2: MGHDK, SYGVNS. This CDR3 spans 15 amino acids. Between the trimmed V and J ends, which lost 1 base and 4 bases, there was a span of 13 bases. CDR3 protein: CASSESDSGGTEAFF. The CDR3 coding sequence is TGTGCCAGCAGTGAATCGGACAGCGGGGGCACTGAAGCTTTCTTT.

Here the CDR3 DNA reads TGTGCCCGCCCCCCGACGGACGCTGCTAACTATGGCTACACCTTC. Translation: CARPPTDAANYGYTF. The V gene is TRBV10-3, the J gene TRBJ1-2; no firm D call. Looked up from germline, CDR1 is ENHRY and CDR2 is SYGVKD. The CDR3 sequence is 15 residues long. Between the trimmed V and J ends, which lost 11 bases and 0 bases, there was a span of 19 bases.

This clone was picked up one time. This rearrangement joins TRBV2 to TRBJ2-1; D is uncertain. Trimming cost V 4 bases and J 6 bases, with 10 bases left between them. The germline gives CDR1 SNHLY, CDR2 FYNNEI. This CDR3 is built from 13 residues. The CDR3 loop reads CASSVGIRNEQFF. CDR3 nucleotide sequence: TGTGCCAGCAGTGTAGGGATACGCAATGAGCAGTTCTTC.

V and J are TRBV29-1 and TRBJ2-7; 11 positions agree with TRBD2. V gave up 7 bases and J gave up 4 bases; unmatched junction bases: 12. Per germline, CDR1 SQVTM and CDR2 ANQGSEA. The CDR3 is 15 residues long. CDR3 amino acids: CSALAGGPKGYEQYF. CDR3 in DNA: TGCAGCGCCTTAGCGGGAGGGCCAAAGGGGTACGAGCAGTACTTC.

The chain joins TRBV7-9 to TRBJ1-6, with D uncertain. The length of the CDR3 is 13 residues. Germline CDR1 and CDR2: SEHNR and FQNEAQ (reference sequence). V gave up 6 bases and J gave up 5 bases, with 8 bases separating them. In DNA form, the CDR3 reads TGTGCCAGCAGGGCCGGAGATAATTCACCCCTCCACTTT. Translation gives CASRAGDNSPLHF.